Listed below are T cell receptor beta chains from one sample, sequenced in a study of response to subunit inactivated influenza vaccine. TCRdb reprocessed the RT-PCR reads via MiXCR and lists one record per CDR3 protein. This table has 600,000 to 850,000 distinct CDR3 sequences, 14% appearing once. Material: PBMCs from blood, obtained 14 to 15 days before vaccination. These TCRs come from a man aged 45-65 years who received an inactivated influenza vaccine. CDR3s include the opening cysteine and the closing phenylalanine or tryptophan. A D gene is named only where the DNA matches it firmly. For some rows the clone size is stated as once, few or many, or as a class when expanded; others skip it.

TRBJ2-7 TRBV29-1 . many TGCAGCGTGGGCTCGAATGGGGGAAACGAGCAGTACTTC CSVGSNGGNEQYF
TRBJ2-1 TRBV7-8 . . TGTGCCAGCAGCTTACCGGCGGGCTCCTACAATGAGCAGTTCTTC CASSLPAGSYNEQFF
TRBJ1-2 TRBV7-2 TRBD1 . TGTGCCAGCAGCTTTTCCGGGACAGGGGTACGTGGCTACACCTTC CASSFSGTGVRGYTF
TRBJ2-3 TRBV6-5 TRBD2 few TGTGCCAGCAGTTCACCTTCTAGCGGGAGGACGGATACGCAGTATTTT CASSSPSSGRTDTQYF
TRBJ2-1 TRBV19 . . TGTGCCACCAAAGGGTTGGGCAACAACAATGAGCAGTTCTTC CATKGLGNNNEQFF
TRBJ2-5 TRBV2 . . TGTGCCAGCAGTGAACGTGGACAGCCCCAAGAGACCCAGTACTTC CASSERGQPQETQYF
TRBJ2-4 TRBV10-2 TRBD1 . TGCGCCAGCGCTGACAGGGGAAGATTTCAGTACTTC CASADRGRFQYF
TRBJ2-3 TRBV24-1 . few TGTGCCACCAGTGACCCCAGCGGGCGCCGGGGGACAGATACGCAGTATTTT CATSDPSGRRGTDTQYF
TRBJ2-7 TRBV4-3 . few TGCGCCAGCAGCCGGGAAAGCGAATACGAGCAGTACTTC CASSRESEYEQYF
TRBJ2-5 TRBV7-2 . few TGTGCCAGCAGCCGGGGAAACCAAGAGACCCAGTACTTC CASSRGNQETQYF
TRBJ2-1 TRBV7-9 TRBD2 few TGTGCCAGCAGCTTGGGACTAGCGGGAGTGAAGGGTGAGCAGTTCTTC CASSLGLAGVKGEQFF
TRBJ2-7 TRBV6-2/TRBV6-3 TRBD1 few TGTGCCAGCAGTTACTCCCCGGACAGGGAACTTATTCGCCGCTACGAGCAGTACTTC CASSYSPDRELIRRYEQYF
TRBJ2-3 TRBV5-1 . many TGCGCCAGCAGCTCTTCGGGTCCCAACACAGATACGCAGTATTTT CASSSSGPNTDTQYF
TRBJ2-2 TRBV11-3 . . TGTGCCAGCAGCTTTGTACGGGGGTCCCACGGGGAGCTGTTTTTT CASSFVRGSHGELFF
TRBJ2-7 TRBV29-1 . many TGCAGCGTTGTGACGGATGGCTCCTACGAGCAGTACTTC CSVVTDGSYEQYF
TRBJ2-5 TRBV5-6 TRBD2 few TGTGCCAGCAGCTTGCTGGCGGGGAGGGTTGATGAGACCCAGTACTTC CASSLLAGRVDETQYF
TRBJ2-7 TRBV29-1 TRBD2 few TGCAGCGTCGCCGGGACTAGCGAGGCCTACGAGCAGTACTTC CSVAGTSEAYEQYF
TRBJ2-7 TRBV19 . many TGTGCCACCCCCCAGACAGAGCCGTACGAGCAGTACTTC CATPQTEPYEQYF
TRBJ1-2 TRBV29-1 . . TGCAGCGTTGACCTAGGGTGGGGCTACACCTTC CSVDLGWGYTF
TRBJ2-1 TRBV12-3/TRBV12-4 . . TGTGCCAGCAGCCAAGCCGACGGAGCGGAGCAGTTCTTC CASSQADGAEQFF
TRBJ2-3 TRBV18 TRBD2 few TGTGCCAGCTCAACTTCTAGCGGGATGGGCGATACGCAGTATTTT CASSTSSGMGDTQYF
TRBJ1-5 TRBV20-1 . few TGCAGTGCGAGTCCTTGGGGGACCAATCAGCCCCAGCATTTT CSASPWGTNQPQHF
TRBJ2-3 TRBV6-1 TRBD2 . TGTGCCAGCAGTCGACTAGCGGGGGGTTCGTACACGCAGTATTTT CASSRLAGGSYTQYF
TRBJ2-1 TRBV5-1 . few TGCGCCAGCAGCCCTGTAGCGGACCCCTACAATGAGCAGTTCTTC CASSPVADPYNEQFF
TRBJ2-5 TRBV5-1 TRBD2 few TGCGCCAGCAGCTACAACCCCCTAGCGGAGAGAGGAGAAGAGACCCAGTACTTC CASSYNPLAERGEETQYF
TRBJ2-5 TRBV27 . . TGTGCCAGCAGACAGGGATTCCAAGAGACCCAGTACTTC CASRQGFQETQYF
TRBJ2-1 TRBV5-1 . few TGCGCCAGCAGCTTGGCCGTCGGGGACAATGAGCAGTTCTTC CASSLAVGDNEQFF
TRBJ2-5 TRBV10-3 . . TGTGCCATCAGTGGGCTGCGCGAGGAGACCCAGTACTTC CAISGLREETQYF
TRBJ2-7 TRBV28 . few TGTGCCAGCAGTCTACCCAGTTGGGGTGAAGACTCCTACGAGCAGTACTTC CASSLPSWGEDSYEQYF
TRBJ1-5 TRBV7-2 . . TGTGCCAGCCAGGACACCGGTAGCAATCAGCCCCAGCATTTT CASQDTGSNQPQHF
TRBJ2-3 TRBV7-2 . once TGTGCCAGCAGCTTCACCTCCGGGACTAGCACAGATACGCAGTATTTT CASSFTSGTSTDTQYF
TRBJ1-5 TRBV20-1 . . TGCAGTGCTAGAGTCGACACAGGGATAGTTGGCAATCAGCCCCAGCATTTT CSARVDTGIVGNQPQHF
TRBJ1-5 TRBV28 . few TGTGCCAGCAGTGCGTTATTAGGGACTCAGGGCCCGCCCCGGGCCCAGCATTTT CASSALLGTQGPPRAQHF
TRBJ2-1 TRBV14 TRBD2 few TGTGCCAGCAGCCATCGACTGAGCAGCGGGGGCTACAATGAGCAGTTCTTC CASSHRLSSGGYNEQFF
TRBJ2-1 TRBV9 . . TGTGCCAGCAGCGTAGTTTGGCGGTCTGAGCAGTTCTTC CASSVVWRSEQFF
TRBJ1-5 TRBV19 . . TGTGCCAGTAGTAGGACTGTTCAGCCCCAGCATTTT CASSRTVQPQHF
TRBJ2-1 TRBV5-6 TRBD2 few TGTGCCAGCAGCTTGGGAGCGGGACCCTACAATGAGCAGTTCTTC CASSLGAGPYNEQFF
TRBJ2-2 TRBV9 TRBD2 . TGTGCCAGCAGCGTAGGCGGGGGATCAACCGGGGAGCTGTTTTTT CASSVGGGSTGELFF
TRBJ1-5 TRBV6-5 . . TGTGCCAGCAGTTACTCGACAAGCGGGCCCCAGCATTTT CASSYSTSGPQHF
TRBJ2-5 TRBV29-1 . few TGCAGCGTTGCATTACGGCAAGCTCTGGAGACCCAGTACTTC CSVALRQALETQYF
TRBJ2-1 TRBV6-1 TRBD2 few TGTGCCAGCAGTGCCAACCCGGGGGGGGTAGCGAGGAATGAGCAGTTCTTC CASSANPGGVARNEQFF
TRBJ2-1 TRBV5-1 . few TGCGCCAGCAGCCCTAACCCCGGGACGGCGGCCAATGAGCAGTTCTTC CASSPNPGTAANEQFF
TRBJ2-3 TRBV2 . . TGTGCCAGCAGTGTTAGCCGAACGCAGTATTTT CASSVSRTQYF
TRBJ2-7 TRBV5-1 TRBD2 few TGCGCCAGCAGCTGGTTAAAGACTAGCGGGATTAACTACGAGCAGTACTTC CASSWLKTSGINYEQYF
TRBJ2-3 TRBV4-2 . many TGTGCCAGCAGCCAAGCCGTCTCTTTGGGGCAGAGCACAGATACGCAGTATTTT CASSQAVSLGQSTDTQYF
TRBJ2-3 TRBV2 TRBD1 . TGTGCCAGCAAAAGGACAGGCAGCACAGATACGCAGTATTTT CASKRTGSTDTQYF
TRBJ2-5 TRBV10-2 TRBD1 many TGCGCCAGCAGTTGGGACAGGGGGGAGACCCAGTACTTC CASSWDRGETQYF
TRBJ2-4 TRBV7-2 . few TGTGCCAGCAGCTTAGTAACAGGAGTAGCCAAAAACATTCAGTACTTC CASSLVTGVAKNIQYF